These 32 T cell receptor beta chains were all obtained from the same sample, sequenced in a study of blood T cell repertoires in COVID-19. Using immunoSEQ multiplex PCR, the repertoire was profiled, and TCRdb retains in-frame clones only, with some absent. This table has 200,000 to 250,000 clones, roughly 88% appearing once. Sample: peripheral blood. These receptors all come from a man between 18 and 29 years old with active or convalescent COVID-19.

The V gene is TRBV2, the J gene TRBJ1-5; D is ambiguous. With 3 bases removed from V and 6 bases from J, the gap between germline ends came to 6 bases. The CDR3 runs to 12 residues. Germline loops: CDR1 SNHLY, CDR2 FYNNEI. The CDR3 sequence: CASSETGQPQHF. The DNA for the CDR3 is TGTGCCAGCAGTGAGACGGGTCAGCCCCAGCATTTT. The variable domain in full, with the rest retrieved from reference TRBV2 and TRBJ1-5, is EPEVTQTPSHQVTQMGQEVILRCVPISNHLYFYWYRQILGQKVEFLVSFYNNEISEKSEIFDDQFSVERPDGSNFTLKIRSTKLEDSAMYFCASSETGQPQHFGDGTRLSIL.

CDR3 residues: CASSMGTGWADTQYF. The CDR3 nucleotides are TGTGCCAGCAGCATGGGGACAGGGTGGGCAGATACGCAGTATTTT. This chain links TRBV7-2 with TRBJ2-3; 9 nucleotides match TRBD1. V lost 5 bases and J lost 4; bases outside the gene matches: 7. CDR3 size: 15 residues. Germline V CDR1 and CDR2: SGHTA, FQGNSA. Filled out from reference TRBV7-2 and TRBJ2-3, the complete variable domain reads GAGVSQSPSNKVTEKGKDVELRCDPISGHTALYWYRQSLGQGLEFLIYFQGNSAPDKSGLPSDRFSAERTGGSVSTLTIQRTQQEDSAVYLCASSMGTGWADTQYFGPGTRLTVL.

This sequence joins TRBV4-1 and TRBJ1-1, with 7 bases fitting TRBD1. V dropped 1 base and J dropped 5; count of bases not matched to a gene: 7. This CDR3 has 15 residues. CDR1 MGHRA and CDR2 YSYEKL come from the germline V gene. CDR3 coding DNA: TGCGCCAGCAGCCAAGGGCAAGGGGGCCTTACTGAAGCTTTCTTT. It encodes CASSQGQGGLTEAFF.

The V call is TRBV12-3 or TRBV12-4, the J call TRBJ1-2, with D perhaps TRBD1 (5 bases). The CDR3 length is 13 residues. The germline V and J ends were trimmed by 5 bases and 6 bases, with 13 bases remaining between them. CDR3 sequence: CASSAGRSNGYTF. For the CDR3, the DNA is TGTGCCAGCAGTGCAGGGCGTAGCAATGGCTACACCTTC.

The V call is TRBV5-4, the J call TRBJ2-7; the D gene is possibly TRBD1 (6 bases). Germline CDR1 SGHNT, CDR2 YYREEE (reference sequence). V was cut by 3 bases and J by 1 base, with 14 bases left in between. The CDR3 sequence is 15 residues long. The CDR3 DNA reads as TGTGCCAGCAGCTCCACCCCGGACAGTTCCTACGAGCAGTACTTC. Its translation: CASSSTPDSSYEQYF.

The V call is TRBV27, the J call TRBJ1-2; 10 bases map to TRBD1. J was trimmed by 5 bases and V by 6 bases; bases with no gene match: 9. The CDR3 runs to 15 residues. Germline assignment: CDR1 MNHEY and CDR2 SMNVEV (reference sequence). The CDR3 protein is CASRTTGQGRYGYTF. DNA for the CDR3: TGTGCCAGCAGGACAACGGGACAGGGGAGGTATGGCTACACCTTC.

V and J are TRBV5-1 and TRBJ1-2, with TRBD1 matching over 9 bases. The trim removed 4 bases at V and 0 bases at J, leaving 1 base unmatched. This CDR3 has 14 amino acids. Germline loops: CDR1 SGHRS, CDR2 YFSETQ. CDR3 in amino acids: CASSGTGTNYGYTF. The CDR3 nucleotides are TGCGCCAGCAGCGGGACAGGGACTAACTATGGCTACACCTTC.

V gene TRBV5-6 combines with J gene TRBJ2-3, with D perhaps TRBD2 (6 bases). The CDR3 runs 15 residues. Germline CDR1 SGHDT, CDR2 YYEEEE. V lost 2 bases and J 3 bases, leaving 13 bases between the germline ends. The CDR3 loop is CASSFSGGGTDTQYF. For the CDR3, the DNA is TGTGCCAGCAGCTTTAGCGGAGGAGGGACAGATACGCAGTATTTT.

CDR3 residues: CASSSPLAGVIKDIQYF. CDR3 DNA sequence: TGTGCCAGCAGCTCTCCTCTAGCGGGAGTAATTAAGGACATTCAGTACTTC. This chain joins TRBV7-8 and TRBJ2-4; 10 bases map to TRBD2. Germline V gives CDR1 SGHVS, CDR2 FQNEAQ. J gave up 8 bases and V 4 bases, and 14 bases lay outside the gene matches. The CDR3 covers 17 residues. The complete variable domain, with remaining parts taken from reference TRBV7-8 and TRBJ2-4, reads GAGVSQSPRYKVAKRGQDVALRCDPISGHVSLFWYQQALGQGPEFLTYFQNEAQLDKSGLPSDRFFAERPEGSVSTLKIQRTQQEDSAVYLCASSSPLAGVIKDIQYFGAGTRLSVL.

This clone was recorded a few times. The chain recombines TRBV15 with TRBJ2-1; 7 bases fit TRBD1. Germline V lookup: CDR1 LNHNV, CDR2 YYDKDF (reference sequence). V was clipped by 2 bases and J by 5 bases; unmatched bases: 6. The CDR3 covers 15 residues. The CDR3, as DNA: TGTGCCACCAGCAGATCCACCGACAGGGACAATGAGCAGTTCTTC. Protein: CATSRSTDRDNEQFF.

The rearrangement joins TRBV19 to TRBJ2-5; 14 bases line up with TRBD2. Trimming cost V 5 bases and J 0 bases; bases outside gene matches: 11. Per the germline V gene, CDR1 is LNHDA and CDR2 is SQIVND (reference sequence). The CDR3 runs to 19 residues. CDR3 sequence reads: CASSASGLAGARYQETQYF. The CDR3 coding sequence is TGTGCCAGTAGTGCCTCGGGACTAGCGGGAGCCCGGTACCAAGAGACCCAGTACTTC.

The rearrangement uses TRBV6-6 and TRBJ1-3, with D maybe TRBD1 (5 bases). The CDR3 sequence is 16 residues long. Germline V CDR1 and CDR2: MNHNY, SVGAGI (reference sequence). The ends were cut back, 2 bases at V and 5 bases at J, with 16 bases in the middle. CDR3 nucleotides: TGTGCCAGCAGTTACGGGGCAGACGGGGGGAGAAACACCATATATTTT. Translated, it gives CASSYGADGGRNTIYF.

The V and J genes are TRBV30 and TRBJ2-5, with TRBD2 matching over 7 bases. Trimming at V came to 1 base and at J to 5 bases, leaving 7 bases not matched to a gene. The CDR3 spans 14 residues. Germline V gene sequence: CDR1 GTSNPN, CDR2 SVGIG (reference sequence). The CDR3 DNA reads TGTGCCTGGAGTGGCCTAGCGGCACAGGAGACCCAGTACTTC. Protein sequence: CAWSGLAAQETQYF.

The rearrangement uses TRBV27 and TRBJ2-7, with unresolved D. The CDR3 has 15 residues. In germline, CDR1 is MNHEY, CDR2 SMNVEV (reference sequence). The germline V and J ends were trimmed by 1 base and 2 bases, with 12 bases remaining between them. CDR3 sequence: CASSLLTATTYEQYF. The CDR3 DNA follows: TGTGCCAGCAGTTTATTAACAGCCACGACCTACGAGCAGTACTTC.

The chain employs TRBV29-1 and TRBJ2-3, with 7 bases identical to TRBD2. J lost 2 bases, V lost 1 base, and 9 bases had no gene match. Per germline, CDR1 SQVTM and CDR2 ANQGSEA. The CDR3 sequence is 16 residues long. This chain's CDR3 is CSVEGGLAEFTDTQYF. The CDR3 DNA reads TGCAGCGTTGAAGGCGGCCTAGCGGAGTTCACAGATACGCAGTATTTT.

This chain connects TRBV2 to TRBJ2-1; D possibly corresponds to TRBD1 (6 bases). V gave up 5 bases and J gave up 5 bases, with 19 bases separating them. The germline V gene has CDR1 SNHLY and CDR2 FYNNEI. This CDR3 spans 16 amino acids. CDR3 coding DNA: TGTGCCAGCAGTTTCTTAGGCGGAAGGGGGAACAATGAGCAGTTCTTC. Residues: CASSFLGGRGNNEQFF.

J is TRBJ2-2 and V is TRBV18, with D perhaps TRBD2 (5 bases). Trimming removed 0 bases from V and 7 bases from J, with 15 bases in between. CDR1 and CDR2 (germline): KGHSH, LQKENI. The CDR3 sequence is 16 residues long. CDR3 residues: CASSPPSQRSGGELFF. The DNA for the CDR3 is TGTGCCAGCTCACCACCGTCTCAGCGGTCTGGCGGGGAGCTGTTTTTT.

J is TRBJ2-3 and V is TRBV4-2, with TRBD2 matching 10 bases. The CDR3 covers 20 residues. Per the germline V gene, CDR1 is LGHNA and CDR2 is YNFKEQ. The V gene end was trimmed by 1 base and the J gene end by 0 bases; junction bases not matched to a gene: 13. The CDR3: CASSQATYNKTSGSTDTQYF. The CDR3 DNA reads TGTGCCAGCAGCCAAGCCACCTACAACAAGACTAGCGGGAGCACAGATACGCAGTATTTT.

The rearrangement joins TRBV9 to TRBJ2-7; maybe TRBD2 (6 bases). This CDR3 has 15 residues. Germline values: CDR1 SGDLS, CDR2 YYNGEE. The V and J ends lost 2 bases and 0 bases respectively, with 12 bases between them. The CDR3: CASSVGGPSSYEQYF. The DNA of the CDR3 is TGTGCCAGCAGCGTGGGGGGTCCCAGCTCCTACGAGCAGTACTTC.

This chain joins TRBV19 and TRBJ1-1; D possibly corresponds to TRBD1 (5 bases). V lost 9 bases and J lost 8, with 22 bases in between. CDR3 length equals 14 residues. CDR1 is LNHDA and CDR2 is SQIVND in the germline V gene (reference sequence). The CDR3 DNA follows: TGTGCCAGCCGCCCCCGGGGGATTGATTTAGAAGCTTTCTTT. Translation: CASRPRGIDLEAFF.

For the CDR3, the DNA is TGTGCCAGTAGTATTAGGGGACAAAGTTACTACGAGCAGTACTTC. It translates to CASSIRGQSYYEQYF. This sequence joins TRBV19 and TRBJ2-7, with D possibly being TRBD1 (6 bases). Germline-derived CDR1 and CDR2 are LNHDA and SQIVND (reference sequence). The V end was cut by 3 bases, the J end by 3 bases, with 15 bases between. This CDR3 is built from 15 residues. The full variable domain, in which reference TRBV19 and TRBJ2-7 provide the parts outside the CDR3, is DGGITQSPKYLFRKEGQNVTLSCEQNLNHDAMYWYRQDPGQGLRLIYYSQIVNDFQKGDIAEGYSVSREKKESFPLTVTSAQKNPTAFYLCASSIRGQSYYEQYFGPGTRLTVT.

The V gene is TRBV6-6, the J gene TRBJ2-2, with 9 bases matching TRBD2. This CDR3 is 15 amino acids long. The germline V gene encodes CDR1 MNHNY and CDR2 SVGAGI (reference sequence). V was clipped by 10 bases and J by 6 bases; unmatched bases: 12. The CDR3 here is CATRQAGGSAGELFF. For the CDR3, the DNA is TGTGCCACGAGGCAGGCGGGAGGGTCGGCCGGGGAGCTGTTTTTT.

The V and J genes are TRBV5-1 and TRBJ1-1, with TRBD1 matching 11 bases. Germline loops: CDR1 SGHRS, CDR2 YFSETQ. The V and J ends lost 4 bases and 5 bases, in that order; junction bases with no gene match: 7. CDR3 size: 15 residues. CDR3 sequence (DNA): TGCGCCAGCAGCCCGCAAGGGACAGGGGGTACTGAAGCTTTCTTT. Encoded protein: CASSPQGTGGTEAFF.

This clone showed up just once. The CDR3 DNA is TGCGCCAGCAGCTTAGACAGCGCCTACAATGAGCAGTTCTTC. This encodes CASSLDSAYNEQFF. The chain uses TRBV5-1 and TRBJ2-1; a possible D gene is TRBD1 (5 bases). V shed 2 bases and J shed 2 bases, with 8 bases lying between them. The CDR3 totals 14 residues. From germline, CDR1 is SGHRS and CDR2 YFSETQ. Full variable domain (missing parts from reference TRBV5-1 and TRBJ2-1): KAGVTQTPRYLIKTRGQQVTLSCSPISGHRSVSWYQQTPGQGLQFLFEYFSETQRNKGNFPGRFSGRQFSNSRSEMNVSTLELGDSALYLCASSLDSAYNEQFFGPGTRLTVL.

The V and J genes are TRBV28 and TRBJ2-7; weak D call: TRBD2 (7 bases). Germline V gives CDR1 MDHEN, CDR2 SYDVKM. The CDR3 length is 17 residues. Trimming pared 5 bases from V and 2 bases from J, leaving 22 bases between. The CDR3 DNA sequence: TGTGCCAGCAGTAGTTCGGGGGGCAGGGGACCCCCCTACGAGCAGTACTTC. Its protein is CASSSSGGRGPPYEQYF.

The chain combines TRBV7-2 with TRBJ1-1; possible D gene TRBD1, 6 bases. V was pared by 5 bases and J by 6 bases, with 13 bases between. The CDR3 consists of 13 residues. Germline values: CDR1 SGHTA, CDR2 FQGNSA. CDR3 region: CASSPRQDSEAFF. The CDR3 DNA is TGTGCCAGCAGCCCCCGACAGGATTCTGAAGCTTTCTTT. Together with reference TRBV7-2 and TRBJ1-1, the CDR3 gives the full variable domain: GAGVSQSPSNKVTEKGKDVELRCDPISGHTALYWYRQSLGQGLEFLIYFQGNSAPDKSGLPSDRFSAERTGGSVSTLTIQRTQQEDSAVYLCASSPRQDSEAFFGQGTRLTVV.

The CDR3 here is CASSPGLAGRSAEQYF. As DNA, the CDR3 is TGTGCCAGCTCACCGGGACTAGCGGGACGTTCGGCCGAGCAGTACTTC. The chain employs TRBV18 and TRBJ2-7, with 13 bases fitting TRBD2. The germline gives CDR1 KGHSH, CDR2 LQKENI. The length of the CDR3 is 16 residues. V trimming: 3 bases; J trimming: 6 bases; junction bases outside the gene matches: 8.

This clone was observed a single time. The chain employs TRBV29-1 and TRBJ1-1, with 11 nucleotides matching TRBD1. The CDR3 consists of 13 residues. J gave up 5 bases and V 6 bases, and 5 bases lay outside the gene matches. From germline, CDR1 is SQVTM and CDR2 ANQGSEA. The CDR3 sequence: CSVQDRGLTEAFF. The CDR3, as DNA: TGCAGCGTGCAGGACAGGGGGCTTACTGAAGCTTTCTTT.

The genes are TRBV6-5 and TRBJ2-2; possible D gene TRBD1, 6 bases. The length of the CDR3 is 13 residues. Deletions cut 7 bases from V and 4 bases from J, with 10 bases between. Germline CDR1 is MNHEY and CDR2 is SVGAGI. Here the CDR3 reads CASTTGTTGELFF. DNA for the CDR3: TGTGCCAGCACTACAGGGACCACCGGGGAGCTGTTTTTT.

The chain uses TRBV15 and TRBJ2-7, with 9 bases lining up with TRBD1. Trimming took 5 bases from V and 6 from J; bases not matched to a gene: 8. Germline V CDR1 and CDR2: LNHNV, YYDKDF (reference sequence). This CDR3 region has 14 residues. CDR3 sequence (DNA): TGTGCCACCAGCGGGACAGGGTATAAGGCCGAGCAGTACTTC. This sequence encodes CATSGTGYKAEQYF.

This clone was detected once. The chain carries TRBV4-1 and TRBJ1-1; D gene unclear. V lost 0 bases and J lost 1, with 6 bases in between. The CDR3 spans 14 residues. Germline CDR1 is MGHRA and CDR2 is YSYEKL. This chain's CDR3 is CASSQEFRNTEAFF. CDR3 bases: TGCGCCAGCAGCCAAGAGTTTCGGAACACTGAAGCTTTCTTT.

The chain employs TRBV7-6 and TRBJ2-5, with TRBD2 identical over 9 bases. V lost 6 bases to trimming and J lost 5 bases; unmatched junction nucleotides: 13. This CDR3 has 16 residues. Germline CDR1 reads SGHVS; CDR2 reads FNYEAQ. The CDR3 sequence is CASSPLNSGSLETQYF. The CDR3 DNA is TGTGCCAGCAGTCCCCTAAATAGCGGGAGTCTGGAGACCCAGTACTTC.